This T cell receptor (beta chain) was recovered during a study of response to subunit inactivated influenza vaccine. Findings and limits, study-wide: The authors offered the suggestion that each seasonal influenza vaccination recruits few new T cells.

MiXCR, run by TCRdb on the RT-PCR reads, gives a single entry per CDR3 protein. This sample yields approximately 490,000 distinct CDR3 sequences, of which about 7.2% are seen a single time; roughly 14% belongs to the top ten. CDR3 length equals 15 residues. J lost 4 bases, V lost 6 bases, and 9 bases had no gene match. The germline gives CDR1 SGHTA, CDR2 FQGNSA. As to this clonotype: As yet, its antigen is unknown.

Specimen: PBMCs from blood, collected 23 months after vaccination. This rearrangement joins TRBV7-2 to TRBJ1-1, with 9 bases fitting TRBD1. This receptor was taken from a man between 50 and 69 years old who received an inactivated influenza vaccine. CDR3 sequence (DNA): TGTGCCAGCAGACGACAGGGGGGACGGGGCACTGAAGCTTTCTTT. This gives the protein CASRRQGGRGTEAFF.